The rows below give T cell receptor beta chains drawn from one sample of a study of blood T cell repertoires in COVID-19. Repertoires were generated with immunoSEQ multiplex PCR, while TCRdb's copy carries only in-frame clones and drops some. The repertoire holds just over 650,000 clones, with around 90% as singletons. The sequenced sample was peripheral blood. The receptors shown here come from a woman aged 18-35 years with acute or convalescent COVID-19. Each CDR3 is given with its conserved first and last residue.

TRBV6-6	TRBJ1-3	CASTPAGGPNTIYF
TRBV4-1	TRBJ1-1	CASSPGTGGLHTEAFF
TRBV25-1	TRBJ2-1	CASSEFGGFTYNEQFF
TRBV5-1	TRBJ2-7	CASSLSQDSYEQYF
TRBV12-3/TRBV12-4	TRBJ1-2	CASSVTEGYGYTF
TRBV6-5	TRBJ1-2	CASSYRRGLDYGYTF
TRBV5-5	TRBJ1-2	CASSPRGGEVVGYTF
TRBV5-1	TRBJ1-3	CASSAGTGGNTIYF
TRBV6-5	TRBJ1-2	CASSSPSGRGYGYTF
TRBV29-1	TRBJ2-7	CSAGGGLEKEQYF
TRBV5-6	TRBJ1-5	CASSWYSTGGDQPQHF